The clone carrying this TCR beta chain was observed a few times. The data were obtained in a study of cytomegalovirus exposure and HLA in healthy donors. The germline CDR1 and CDR2 sequences are MGHRA and YSYEKL. The CDR3 runs 16 residues. The V gene lost 2 bases and the J gene lost 0 bases, with 14 bases spanning the gap. Primers included in the PCR were 60 Vbeta and 13 Jbeta primers. Repertoires were generated with immunoSEQ multiplex PCR, while TCRdb's copy carries only in-frame clones and drops some. The sample contains 150,000 to 200,000 clones, around 85% of which appear only once. V and J are TRBV4-1 and TRBJ2-7, with D possibly being TRBD1 (5 bases). The source material was PBMCs. This TCR was sampled from a man younger than 35 in good health and CMV-seronegative. CDR3 sequence: CASSQRRGPLSYEQYF. In DNA form, the CDR3 reads TGCGCCAGCAGCCAAAGAAGGGGCCCCCTCTCCTACGAGCAGTACTTC.